This T cell receptor (beta chain) appears in the sequencing data of a study of metastatic and nonmetastatic thyroid tumors (TCRdb year 2020). Background on the whole study: Repertoires from peripheral blood and from tumor or nodule tissue samples of malignant and benign thyroid patients were compared.

This clone has a handful of counts. The specificity of this receptor is unknown. The junction departs from the called germline gene at one end, perhaps through a read error. Distinct nucleotide sequences in the sample also encode this CDR3. Receptor amplification or capture employed PCR. The instrument was an Illumina HiSeq 4000. High-throughput sequencing was used to profile the TCR beta-chain CDR3 region of each patient. The study's own analysis went as follows. The researchers built a classifier to tell apart papillary thyroid cancer patients with distant metastasis, based on CDR3 differences among clinicopathological groups. The Shannon index was used to measure repertoire diversity, and the Morisita-Horn index was used to measure how similar tumor and blood repertoires were. TCRdb itself trimmed the public reads at Q25 with fastp, ran MiXCR and retained productive beta chains. TCRdb, not the original authors, processed these V and J calls. The sample records about 92,000 clones, more than 13% of which are singletons. The ten largest clones take up 3.6% of the sample.

The research as a whole found: TCR beta diversity was reported as significantly higher in malignant tumors than in benign nodules, in both blood and tumor samples.

The CDR3 has 13 amino acids, counting the end cysteine and phenylalanine. Of all the DNA, just the CDR3 is kept, 39 bases in frame from base 1. According to the germline V gene, CDR1 reads SGDLS and CDR2 reads YYNGEE. Before undergoing thyroid surgery, none of the patients had been given any kind of treatment. Using T-cell receptor beta sequencing, the study looked back at clinical samples from patients collected from the early 2010s to the late 2010s. This TCR came from a female donor with papillary thyroid cancer or a benign thyroid nodule (not recorded which). Some clones in this sample may be carry-over from other donors' samples. Sequences were obtained from blood. This chain joins TRBV9 to TRBJ1-1; tentative D gene TRBD1, with 5 bases matching. The CDR3 region: CAGSVGGVGEAFF. The DNA sequence follows: TGTGCCGGCAGCGTAGGAGGGGTAGGTGAAGCTTTCTTT.